A selection of T cell receptor beta chains follows, all from one sample in a study of T cell responses to AZD1222 COVID-19 vaccine. Profiling relied on immunoSEQ multiplex PCR, and the TCRdb table lists in-frame clones only, not all of them. This table has more than 95,000 clones, roughly nine tenths appearing once. Sequences were derived from peripheral blood, sampled 28 days after the second dose of the MenACWY control vaccine. The receptors here all came from an adult who received the MenACWY meningococcal vaccine as a control. Each CDR3 is given with its conserved first and last residue. D genes are given only for firm matches. Clone size is given for some rows only: seen once, a few or many times, or a class if the clone is expanded.

TRBV28	-	TRBJ1-1	-	TGTGCCAGCAATAAGGGCCCCACTGAAGCTTTCTTT	CASNKGPTEAFF
TRBV7-6	-	TRBJ1-5	-	TGTGCCAGCAGCTCAGGGAATCAGGGTAATCAGCCCCAGCATTTT	CASSSGNQGNQPQHF
TRBV4-1	TRBD1	TRBJ2-5	-	TGCGCCAGCAGCCAACAGGGGGCTTGGGAGACCCAGTACTTC	CASSQQGAWETQYF
TRBV19	TRBD2	TRBJ2-1	-	TGTGCCAGTAGTACCCGGGGCCCGGGACTAGCGGGGGGCGACAATGAGCAGTTCTTC	CASSTRGPGLAGGDNEQFF
TRBV7-2	TRBD2	TRBJ2-3	-	TGTGCCAGCAGCTTACAAGCTAGCGGGGATACGCAGTATTTT	CASSLQASGDTQYF
TRBV10-2	TRBD1	TRBJ1-1	-	TGCGCCAGCAGGCGCGGACAGGGGGAAGGTAACACTGAAGCTTTCTTT	CASRRGQGEGNTEAFF
TRBV27	-	TRBJ1-6	-	TGTGCCAGCAGTTTCTGGCAGGGCTCCTATAATTCACCCCTCCACTTT	CASSFWQGSYNSPLHF
TRBV11-3	TRBD1	TRBJ1-5	-	TGTGCCAGCACCTGCCCCGGGGACAGGGGCGGCAATCAGCCCCAGCATTTT	CASTCPGDRGGNQPQHF
TRBV25-1	TRBD1	TRBJ1-2	once	TGTGCCAGCAGTGCGGGGACAGGGATGCATGGCTACACCTTC	CASSAGTGMHGYTF
TRBV27	-	TRBJ1-5	-	TGTGCCAGCAGGCGAAGGGAAGCCCAGCCCCAGCATTTT	CASRRREAQPQHF
TRBV7-2	-	TRBJ1-2	-	TGTGCCAGCAGCGCCACCCTGCGGGGTGGCTACACCTTC	CASSATLRGGYTF
TRBV9	-	TRBJ2-7	few	TGTGCCAGCAGCGTAGACGGGACACCAAGATACGAGCAGTACTTC	CASSVDGTPRYEQYF
TRBV2	TRBD2	TRBJ2-5	-	TGTGCCAGCAGTGAAGGGCGGGGGGGTGAGACCCAGTACTTC	CASSEGRGGETQYF
TRBV7-3	-	TRBJ1-3	-	TGTGCCAGCGGGGCGGGACCTGGAAACACCATATATTTT	CASGAGPGNTIYF
TRBV7-2	TRBD1	TRBJ2-3	-	TGTGCCAGCAGCCCAGGGCAGGGGGCGGGCACAGATACGCAGTATTTT	CASSPGQGAGTDTQYF
TRBV5-1	-	TRBJ1-2	-	TGCGCCAGCAGCCCGTCGGGAGGGGAGGGTGGCTACACCTTC	CASSPSGGEGGYTF
TRBV27	-	TRBJ2-2	few	TGTGCCAGCAGTTTATTTCGGGGCACCGGGGAGCTGTTTTTT	CASSLFRGTGELFF
TRBV7-3	-	TRBJ2-5	-	TGTGCCAGCAGCTCCTCCGGCGAGGAGACCCAGTACTTC	CASSSSGEETQYF
TRBV27	TRBD1	TRBJ2-7	-	TGTGCCAGTCAAGGGACAGGGTCCTACGAGCAGTACTTC	CASQGTGSYEQYF
TRBV6-5	TRBD1	TRBJ1-2	-	TGTGCCAGCAGAGACAGGGGAGGCTATGGCTACACCTTC	CASRDRGGYGYTF
TRBV19	-	TRBJ1-1	-	TGTGCCAGTACTCAGACAGGATTGAACACTGAAGCTTTCTTT	CASTQTGLNTEAFF
TRBV5-8	-	TRBJ1-1	-	TGTGCCAGCAGCTTGGTAAGGACTGAAGCTTTCTTT	CASSLVRTEAFF
TRBV19	TRBD1	TRBJ2-1	-	TGTGCCAGTAGTCCAAGGACAGGGAACAACAATGAGCAGTTCTTC	CASSPRTGNNNEQFF
TRBV5-6	-	TRBJ1-1	once	TGTGCCAGCAACCTTGGACTTTCGAACACTGAAGCTTTCTTT	CASNLGLSNTEAFF
TRBV4-1	TRBD2	TRBJ2-3	-	TGCGCCACCAGCCAACTCTGGACTAGCGGGGGGAAGCACACAGATACGCAGTATTTT	CATSQLWTSGGKHTDTQYF
TRBV6-5	-	TRBJ2-7	-	TGTGCCAGCAGTTTCCGGGGCGGGGGCGGCGGGTACGAGCAGTACTTC	CASSFRGGGGGYEQYF
TRBV7-2	-	TRBJ1-2	-	TGTGCCAGCAGCTCCTTAGGGGTAAAGGGCTACACCTTC	CASSSLGVKGYTF
TRBV13	-	TRBJ2-7	-	TGTGCCAGCAGCTTAAGGGCCACCGTTGAGCAGTACTTC	CASSLRATVEQYF
TRBV6-4	-	TRBJ2-3	-	TGTGCCAGCAGTGACCCGGGGGGACAGGCCATTCCCGTACCATGGACAGATACGCAGTATTTT	CASSDPGGQAIPVPWTDTQYF
TRBV29-1	-	TRBJ1-5	-	TGCAGCGTTGTAGTCGGCAATCAGCCCCAGCATTTT	CSVVVGNQPQHF
TRBV5-4	-	TRBJ2-2	once	TGTGCCAGCAGCCCGCCAAGGAACACCGGGGAGCTGTTTTTT	CASSPPRNTGELFF
TRBV4-3	-	TRBJ1-1	-	TGCGCCAGCAGCCAAGGGCGGGGAAGCACTGAAGCTTTCTTT	CASSQGRGSTEAFF
TRBV29-1	-	TRBJ2-7	-	TGCAGCGTTGAAGGGGCAGCGACCTACGAGCAGTACTTC	CSVEGAATYEQYF
TRBV7-2	TRBD1	TRBJ1-6	-	TGTGCCAGCAGCCCCCCGCCGGACAGGGCTGACTATTCACCCCTCCACTTT	CASSPPPDRADYSPLHF
TRBV28	-	TRBJ2-2	-	TGTGCCAGCGTCTCCGCGAACACCGGGGAGCTGTTTTTT	CASVSANTGELFF
TRBV5-8	-	TRBJ2-5	-	TGTGCCAGCAGCTTTTTGAAGAAAGAGACCCAGTACTTC	CASSFLKKETQYF
TRBV9	-	TRBJ1-2	-	TGTGCCAGCAGCGTAGTGGAATCTAGTGGCTACACCTTC	CASSVVESSGYTF
TRBV7-9	TRBD2	TRBJ2-3	once	TGTGCCAGCAGCAAGGGACTAGCGGGGCCCACAGATACGCAGTATTTT	CASSKGLAGPTDTQYF
TRBV7-6	-	TRBJ2-5	-	TGTGCCAGCAGCTTAGCGGGTAGGGGAGAGACCCAGTACTTC	CASSLAGRGETQYF
TRBV28	TRBD1	TRBJ2-7	-	TGTGCCAGCAGCCGGGCCGGGACAGGGACCTACGAGCAGTACTTC	CASSRAGTGTYEQYF
TRBV28	-	TRBJ2-3	once	TGTGCCAGCAGTTTCATGCGGGGGCTAGATACGCAGTATTTT	CASSFMRGLDTQYF
TRBV7-9	-	TRBJ1-3	once	TGTGCCAGCTCATGGGCGACTGGAAACACCATATATTTT	CASSWATGNTIYF
TRBV11-3	-	TRBJ2-5	-	TGTGCCAGCAGAAGAGCGCAGGGGGAGACCCAGTACTTC	CASRRAQGETQYF
TRBV10-3	TRBD1	TRBJ1-2	-	TGTGCCATCAGTGAATCGACAGGGAGTAGCTATGGCTACACCTTC	CAISESTGSSYGYTF
TRBV7-8	TRBD2	TRBJ2-1	-	TGTGCCAGCAGCTTGGGGACTACCCGCGATGAGCAGTTCTTC	CASSLGTTRDEQFF
TRBV19	TRBD1	TRBJ1-6	-	TGTGCCAGTAGTACGACCGGGACAGCTTCACCCCTCCACTTT	CASSTTGTASPLHF
TRBV29-1	TRBD2	TRBJ2-1	-	TGCAGCGGCCTGGGACTAGCGGCGAGCGATGAGCAGTTCTTC	CSGLGLAASDEQFF
TRBV7-2	-	TRBJ2-2	-	TGTGCCAGCAGCTTAGGAGGCCTAGACACCGGGGAGCTGTTTTTT	CASSLGGLDTGELFF
TRBV3-1/TRBV3-2	-	TRBJ2-3	-	TGTGCCAGCAGCCAAATGGAAGATACGCAGTATTTT	CASSQMEDTQYF
TRBV7-8	-	TRBJ1-4	-	TGTGCCAGCAGCTTAAGCAGGGTTAATGAAAAACTGTTTTTT	CASSLSRVNEKLFF
TRBV3-1/TRBV3-2	TRBD1	TRBJ1-1	few	TGTGCCAGCAGCCCGACAGGGGAGAACACTGAAGCTTTCTTT	CASSPTGENTEAFF
TRBV11-3	TRBD1	TRBJ1-6	-	TGTGCCAGCAGCACACGCGACAGGGCCCTTTCACCCCTCCACTTT	CASSTRDRALSPLHF
TRBV9	-	TRBJ2-2	-	TGTGCCAGCAGATTTACATGGGATACCGGGGAGCTGTTTTTT	CASRFTWDTGELFF
TRBV24-1	TRBD1	TRBJ2-7	-	TGTGCCACCACTCCACAGGGGAACCCACCCCCCTCCTACGAGCAGTACTTC	CATTPQGNPPPSYEQYF
TRBV3-1/TRBV3-2	-	TRBJ2-7	-	TGTGCCAGCAGCCAAAGGAGGCAGGCCCCATCCTACGAGCAGTACTTC	CASSQRRQAPSYEQYF
TRBV28	-	TRBJ2-6	-	TGTGCCAGCAGTTTCGGTGTAGCTGGGGCCAACGTCCTGACTTTC	CASSFGVAGANVLTF
TRBV2	-	TRBJ2-7	-	TGTGCCAGTGGACAGGCCCCTCGGGGGGAGCAGTACTTC	CASGQAPRGEQYF
TRBV9	-	TRBJ1-6	-	TGTGCCAGCAGCACGGACCCCCGGAGCTCCTATAATTCACCCCTCCACTTT	CASSTDPRSSYNSPLHF
TRBV19	TRBD1	TRBJ2-7	-	TGTGCCAGTTGGGGACAGGGGGCTCGCGAGCAGTACTTC	CASWGQGAREQYF
TRBV5-5	-	TRBJ2-5	-	TGTGCCAGCAGCTTAAGAGGGGCCGAGACCCAGTACTTC	CASSLRGAETQYF